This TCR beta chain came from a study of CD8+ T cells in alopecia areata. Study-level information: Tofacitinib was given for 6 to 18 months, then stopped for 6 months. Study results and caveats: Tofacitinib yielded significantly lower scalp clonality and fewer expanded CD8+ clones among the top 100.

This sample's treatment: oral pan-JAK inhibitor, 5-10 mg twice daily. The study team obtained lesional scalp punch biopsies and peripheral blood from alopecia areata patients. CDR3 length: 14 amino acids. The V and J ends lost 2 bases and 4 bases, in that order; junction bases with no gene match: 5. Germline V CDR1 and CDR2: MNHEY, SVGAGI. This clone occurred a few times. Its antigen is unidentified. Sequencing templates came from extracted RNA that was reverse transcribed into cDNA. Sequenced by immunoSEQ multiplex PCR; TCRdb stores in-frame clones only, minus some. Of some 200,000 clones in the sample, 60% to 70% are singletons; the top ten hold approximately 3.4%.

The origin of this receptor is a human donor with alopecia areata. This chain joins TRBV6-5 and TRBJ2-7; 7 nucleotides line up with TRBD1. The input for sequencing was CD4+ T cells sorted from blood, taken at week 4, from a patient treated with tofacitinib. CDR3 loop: CASSYTGTAYEQYF. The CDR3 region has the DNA TGTGCCAGCAGTTACACCGGGACAGCGTACGAGCAGTACTTC.